This T cell receptor beta chain was identified in a study of Tregs in tolerant kidney transplant recipients. The germline CDR1 and CDR2 sequences are SGHRS and YFSETQ. This CDR3 has 17 amino acids. V was clipped by 0 bases and J by 2 bases, with 14 bases between them. Thawed PBMCs were rested overnight at 37°C with 200 to 250 IU/ml IL-2 before regulatory T cell sorting. Study-wide findings and caveats: Changing PCR primers prevented nucleotide comparison between some patients' samples. This study did not directly address biological reproducibility.

Clones were sequenced by immunoSEQ multiplex PCR, and TCRdb holds only the in-frame ones, with some missing. This table holds some 15,000 clones, 80% found once. As to this clone: Its antigen is as yet unknown.

V and J are TRBV5-1 and TRBJ1-4; maybe TRBD1 (5 bases). The TCR originated in a human donor who received a combined kidney and bone marrow transplant. The sample was Tregs from blood, taken before the transplant. CDR3 nucleotides: TGCGCCAGCAGCTTGGGAGTTAGGGCAGGGACTAATGAAAAACTGTTTTTT. Its protein is CASSLGVRAGTNEKLFF.